Listed below are T cell receptor beta chains from one sample, sequenced in a study of T cell responses to AZD1222 COVID-19 vaccine. TCRdb's copy holds only in-frame clones and misses some; the assay was immunoSEQ multiplex PCR. The sample includes about 110,000 clones, approximately 89% of them seen just once. The sample here was peripheral blood, taken on day 0 of MenACWY control vaccination. These receptors came from an adult in good health. Each CDR3 is given with its conserved first and last residue. Fields, in order: J gene, V gene, D gene, clone size, CDR3 protein, CDR3 DNA. D genes are given only for firm matches. Rows give clone size only sometimes, using once, few, many, or a class for an expanded clone.

TRBJ1-1 TRBV3-1/TRBV3-2 NA NA CASTRDTRGTEAFF TGTGCCAGCACCCGAGACACGCGAGGCACTGAAGCTTTCTTT
TRBJ2-5 TRBV6-1 TRBD1 NA CASSDLPGGQPQETQYF TGTGCCAGCAGTGATCTCCCTGGGGGACAGCCCCAAGAGACCCAGTACTTC
TRBJ1-4 TRBV18 NA NA CASLQGGNNEKLFF TGTGCCAGTTTACAGGGCGGGAATAATGAAAAACTGTTTTTT
TRBJ1-6 TRBV28 TRBD1 once CASSSGQGTSPLHF TGTGCCAGCAGTTCGGGACAGGGTACTTCACCCCTCCACTTT
TRBJ1-1 TRBV3-1/TRBV3-2 NA NA CASSQTGSYTEAFF TGTGCCAGCAGCCAAACAGGGTCTTACACTGAAGCTTTCTTT
TRBJ1-2 TRBV7-2 TRBD1 NA CASSFQGRQGVTYTF TGTGCCAGCAGCTTTCAAGGGAGACAGGGTGTCACTTACACCTTC
TRBJ2-1 TRBV10-1 NA NA CASSVSNLRGAYNEQFF TGCGCCAGCAGTGTTTCGAACCTCCGAGGGGCCTACAATGAGCAGTTCTTC
TRBJ1-5 TRBV6-1 TRBD1 NA CASSEPDRVDQPQHF TGTGCCAGCAGTGAACCTGACAGGGTGGATCAGCCCCAGCATTTT
TRBJ1-1 TRBV11-3 NA once CASSSGTRDGNTEAFF TGTGCCAGCAGTTCCGGGACTCGGGATGGGAACACTGAAGCTTTCTTT
TRBJ2-7 TRBV2 TRBD1 few CASKSRQGSLEQYF TGTGCCAGCAAGAGCCGACAGGGTTCTCTCGAGCAGTACTTC
TRBJ2-2 TRBV11-3 NA NA CASSLDTGAGELFF TGTGCCAGCAGCTTAGATACGGGGGCCGGGGAGCTGTTTTTT
TRBJ2-1 TRBV5-1 NA NA CASSFQESSYNEQFF TGCGCCAGCAGCTTCCAGGAGAGCTCCTACAATGAGCAGTTCTTC
TRBJ1-4 TRBV7-2 TRBD1 once CASSSRQGNEKLFF TGTGCCAGCAGCTCAAGACAGGGGAATGAAAAACTGTTTTTT
TRBJ2-1 TRBV6-5 TRBD1 NA CASRAGGREQFF TGTGCCAGCAGAGCAGGGGGAAGAGAGCAGTTCTTC
TRBJ2-2 TRBV9 NA NA CASSGRENTGELFF TGTGCCAGCAGCGGCCGTGAGAACACCGGGGAGCTGTTTTTT
TRBJ2-1 TRBV4-1 TRBD2 NA CASSPGTSGGVEQFF TGCGCCAGCAGCCCTGGGACTAGCGGGGGGGTGGAGCAGTTCTTC
TRBJ2-1 TRBV7-3 TRBD2 few CASSFQGGGHHNEQFF TGTGCCAGCAGCTTTCAGGGCGGGGGTCATCACAATGAGCAGTTCTTC
TRBJ1-2 TRBV28 TRBD1 NA CASWTRTGYGYTF TGTGCCAGCTGGACGAGGACAGGTTATGGCTACACCTTC
TRBJ2-7 TRBV7-9 NA few CASSHDGGHTYEQYF TGTGCCAGCAGCCATGATGGGGGACACACCTACGAGCAGTACTTC
TRBJ2-6 TRBV5-1 NA NA CASSEGASGANVLTF TGCGCCAGTAGCGAAGGGGCGTCTGGGGCCAACGTCCTGACTTTC
TRBJ1-2 TRBV19 TRBD1 once CASSMADRGPRGGYTF TGTGCCAGTAGTATGGCCGACAGGGGGCCAAGAGGTGGCTACACCTTC
TRBJ1-2 TRBV7-8 NA once CASSRGGNDYGYTF TGTGCCAGCAGTCGCGGCGGGAATGACTATGGCTACACCTTC
TRBJ1-5 TRBV19 NA NA CASKGRREDQPQHF TGTGCCAGTAAAGGACGGAGGGAGGATCAGCCCCAGCATTTT
TRBJ1-2 TRBV28 NA NA CASSRGQDLYGYTF TGTGCCAGCAGTCGAGGGCAGGACCTCTATGGCTACACCTTC
TRBJ2-7 TRBV4-1 NA NA CASSQPGQGYEQYF TGCGCCAGCAGCCAACCTGGCCAGGGCTACGAGCAGTACTTC
TRBJ2-2 TRBV15 NA NA CATSRDGTHGNTGELFF TGTGCCACCAGCAGAGATGGGACCCATGGGAACACCGGGGAGCTGTTTTTT
TRBJ1-2 TRBV27 NA NA CASSSPRGRDGYTF TGTGCCAGCAGTTCCCCTAGAGGGCGGGATGGCTACACCTTC
TRBJ1-4 TRBV6-5 TRBD1 NA CASSRGTGEKLFF TGTGCCAGCAGCAGAGGGACAGGTGAAAAACTGTTTTTT
TRBJ2-1 TRBV7-9 TRBD2 NA CASSLEKSGGTIF TGTGCCAGCAGCTTAGAAAAGAGCGGGGGGACGATCTTC
TRBJ2-7 TRBV12-5 NA NA CASGLDGREQYF TGTGCTAGTGGTTTGGACGGAAGGGAGCAGTACTTC
TRBJ1-4 TRBV5-4 NA NA CASSPTGGQGLNEKLFF TGTGCCAGCAGCCCCACCGGGGGGCAGGGTCTTAATGAAAAACTGTTTTTT
TRBJ1-1 TRBV11-2 TRBD1 NA CASTLGQGEHEAFF TGTGCCAGCACCCTCGGACAGGGGGAACATGAAGCTTTCTTT
TRBJ2-4 TRBV3-1/TRBV3-2 TRBD2 NA CASSPKAGLAGVGAKNIQYF TGTGCCAGCAGCCCCAAGGCTGGACTAGCGGGGGTGGGAGCCAAAAACATTCAGTACTTC
TRBJ2-3 TRBV7-9 NA NA CASSHRDPPGTDTQYF TGTGCCAGCAGCCACCGGGACCCCCCTGGGACAGATACGCAGTATTTT
TRBJ2-7 TRBV5-4 NA NA CASSIRAETYEQYF TGTGCCAGCAGTATTCGGGCGGAAACCTACGAGCAGTACTTC
TRBJ2-7 TRBV2 NA NA CASQLDITAYEQYF TGTGCCAGCCAGTTAGACATTACCGCCTACGAGCAGTACTTC
TRBJ2-7 TRBV7-2 NA NA CASSLVPLVKYF TGTGCCAGCAGCTTAGTCCCCCTAGTAAAGTACTTC
TRBJ2-2 TRBV30 NA NA CAWSVPGGGETGELFF TGTGCCTGGAGTGTTCCAGGAGGGGGCGAGACCGGGGAGCTGTTTTTT
TRBJ2-3 TRBV5-4 TRBD2 NA CASSLRTSGGRGLADTQYF TGTGCCAGCAGCTTACGGACTAGCGGGGGACGGGGTTTAGCAGATACGCAGTATTTT
TRBJ2-2 TRBV27 NA NA CASAFQGGRTGELFF TGTGCCAGCGCATTCCAGGGTGGGAGGACCGGGGAGCTGTTTTTT
TRBJ2-3 TRBV19 NA NA CASSWGDTQYF TGTGCCAGTAGTTGGGGAGATACGCAGTATTTT
TRBJ1-2 TRBV28 NA NA CASSPPIPNYGYTF TGTGCCAGCAGCCCCCCTATCCCTAACTATGGCTACACCTTC
TRBJ2-7 TRBV4-3 NA NA CASSQDPTGSYEQYF TGCGCCAGCAGCCAGGACCCGACAGGCTCCTACGAGCAGTACTTC
TRBJ2-2 TRBV10-2 NA few CASSAQNTGELFF TGCGCCAGCTCGGCGCAGAACACCGGGGAGCTGTTTTTT
TRBJ1-5 TRBV21-1 NA NA CASSKDRESSNQPQHF TGTGCCAGCAGCAAAGACCGGGAGAGTAGCAATCAGCCCCAGCATTTT
TRBJ1-6 TRBV11-3 NA NA CASSLDSGSPLHF TGTGCCAGCAGCTTAGATAGTGGTTCACCCCTCCACTTT
TRBJ2-6 TRBV5-1 NA NA CASSLRGSGASGANVLTF TGCGCCAGCAGCTTGCGGGGCAGTGGAGCCTCTGGGGCCAACGTCCTGACTTTC
TRBJ2-6 TRBV5-8 NA NA CASSLEMDGSGANVLTF TGTGCCAGCAGCTTAGAGATGGACGGCTCTGGGGCCAACGTCCTGACTTTC
TRBJ2-2 TRBV6-6 TRBD1 once CASISGTGGFGELFF TGTGCCAGCATCTCCGGGACAGGGGGCTTCGGGGAGCTGTTTTTT
TRBJ2-1 TRBV10-2 TRBD2 once CATGGLAGGNEQFF TGCGCCACCGGGGGACTAGCGGGGGGTAATGAGCAGTTCTTC
TRBJ2-5 TRBV6-1 NA NA CASSELREETQYF TGTGCCAGCAGTGAACTTCGGGAAGAGACCCAGTACTTC
TRBJ2-1 TRBV3-1/TRBV3-2 TRBD2 NA CASGASGGGYNEQFF TGTGCCAGCGGGGCTAGCGGGGGTGGGTACAATGAGCAGTTCTTC
TRBJ1-3 TRBV4-2 NA NA CASSHTGGSGNTIYF TGTGCCAGCAGCCACACGGGGGGGTCTGGAAACACCATATATTTT
TRBJ2-2 TRBV10-1 NA NA CASSDQNTGELFF TGCGCCAGCAGTGATCAGAACACCGGGGAGCTGTTTTTT